This T cell receptor beta chain was identified during a study of shared clonotypes between healthy human individuals. Regarding the study as a whole: Researchers sampled blood only, noting tissue repertoires likely differ.

The healthy adult donors were HIV-negative and reported no recent acute infections or vaccinations. CDR1 LGHNA and CDR2 YSLEER come from the germline V gene. The V and J ends lost 5 bases and 1 base respectively, with 11 bases between them. CDR3 length equals 14 residues. A note on this clone: Antigen unknown.

Genomic DNA belonging to each subset was distributed in equal measure over several immunoSEQ plates. Method: immunoSEQ multiplex PCR; TCRdb's copy keeps in-frame clones and lacks some. Of 2 million to 2.5 million clones in the sample, roughly 95% were seen once. The chain joins TRBV4-3 to TRBJ1-2; D might be TRBD1 (6 bases). The sequence was obtained from a man between 18 and 29 years old in good health. The sequenced sample was naive CD4+ T cells sorted from blood. Regarding subset: CD45RA+ positively selected. CDR3 protein: CASSKTGDNYGYTF. The CDR3 DNA reads as TGCGCCAGCAGCAAGACAGGAGATAACTATGGCTACACCTTC.